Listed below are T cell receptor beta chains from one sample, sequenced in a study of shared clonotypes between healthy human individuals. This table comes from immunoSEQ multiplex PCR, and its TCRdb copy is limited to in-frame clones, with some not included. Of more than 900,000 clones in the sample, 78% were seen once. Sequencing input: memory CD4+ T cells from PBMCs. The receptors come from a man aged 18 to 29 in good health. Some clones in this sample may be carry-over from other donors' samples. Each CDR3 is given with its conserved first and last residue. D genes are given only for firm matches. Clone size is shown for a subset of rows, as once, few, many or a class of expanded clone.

cdr3_aa: CASSFGVEQPQHF
cdr3_length: 13
clone_size: -
d_call: -
v_call: TRBV28
j_call: TRBJ1-5

cdr3_aa: CASTLGGGSRMNTEAFF
cdr3_length: 17
clone_size: -
d_call: -
v_call: TRBV7-2
j_call: TRBJ1-1

cdr3_aa: CATSQDTNYGYTF
cdr3_length: 13
clone_size: -
d_call: -
v_call: TRBV15
j_call: TRBJ1-2

cdr3_aa: CASSEDRNDETQYF
cdr3_length: 14
clone_size: once
d_call: -
v_call: TRBV6-1
j_call: TRBJ2-5

cdr3_aa: CASSNPGDGQPQHF
cdr3_length: 14
clone_size: -
d_call: -
v_call: TRBV19
j_call: TRBJ1-5

cdr3_aa: CAWSALVVGSNYGYTF
cdr3_length: 16
clone_size: -
d_call: -
v_call: TRBV30
j_call: TRBJ1-2

cdr3_aa: CASSTTGEVETQYF
cdr3_length: 14
clone_size: -
d_call: -
v_call: TRBV11-3
j_call: TRBJ2-5

cdr3_aa: CASSLIKGARSHYNEQFF
cdr3_length: 18
clone_size: few
d_call: TRBD1
v_call: TRBV27
j_call: TRBJ2-1

cdr3_aa: CASSGGRDRKPYEQYF
cdr3_length: 16
clone_size: few
d_call: TRBD1
v_call: TRBV6-1
j_call: TRBJ2-7

cdr3_aa: CASSLKSRDEKLFF
cdr3_length: 14
clone_size: -
d_call: -
v_call: TRBV5-1
j_call: TRBJ1-4

cdr3_aa: CASSLGDRVLTDTQYF
cdr3_length: 16
clone_size: -
d_call: TRBD1
v_call: TRBV11-3
j_call: TRBJ2-3

cdr3_aa: CASSSQFTEAFF
cdr3_length: 12
clone_size: -
d_call: -
v_call: TRBV7-6
j_call: TRBJ1-1

cdr3_aa: CASSSPGNEKLFF
cdr3_length: 13
clone_size: -
d_call: -
v_call: TRBV6-5
j_call: TRBJ1-4

cdr3_aa: CASSPPGQGGNEQYF
cdr3_length: 15
clone_size: -
d_call: TRBD1
v_call: TRBV18
j_call: TRBJ2-7

cdr3_aa: CASSLGQGSTDTQYF
cdr3_length: 15
clone_size: -
d_call: TRBD1
v_call: TRBV5-6
j_call: TRBJ2-3

cdr3_aa: CASSLVSGPSSPPLHF
cdr3_length: 16
clone_size: -
d_call: -
v_call: TRBV11-2
j_call: TRBJ1-6

cdr3_aa: CASSSEEETQYF
cdr3_length: 12
clone_size: -
d_call: -
v_call: TRBV11-3
j_call: TRBJ2-5

cdr3_aa: CASSLRAGGPYEQYF
cdr3_length: 15
clone_size: few
d_call: TRBD2
v_call: TRBV27
j_call: TRBJ2-7

cdr3_aa: CASKGTSGSRETQYF
cdr3_length: 15
clone_size: -
d_call: TRBD2
v_call: TRBV28
j_call: TRBJ2-5

cdr3_aa: CSARDDYGYTF
cdr3_length: 11
clone_size: few
d_call: -
v_call: TRBV20-1
j_call: TRBJ1-2

cdr3_aa: CASSEVNTGELFF
cdr3_length: 13
clone_size: once
d_call: -
v_call: TRBV5-6
j_call: TRBJ2-2

cdr3_aa: CASRLLPGQGITEAFF
cdr3_length: 16
clone_size: once
d_call: TRBD1
v_call: TRBV28
j_call: TRBJ1-1

cdr3_aa: CASSGTSGLAYEQYF
cdr3_length: 15
clone_size: -
d_call: TRBD2
v_call: TRBV2
j_call: TRBJ2-7

cdr3_aa: CASSLGAGYYEQYF
cdr3_length: 14
clone_size: -
d_call: -
v_call: TRBV7-9
j_call: TRBJ2-7

cdr3_aa: CASSLRQGSGYTF
cdr3_length: 13
clone_size: -
d_call: TRBD1
v_call: TRBV7-3
j_call: TRBJ1-2

cdr3_aa: CASSQDVSGGPSREQYF
cdr3_length: 17
clone_size: -
d_call: -
v_call: TRBV4-1
j_call: TRBJ2-7

cdr3_aa: CASRTQDGSRHEQYF
cdr3_length: 15
clone_size: -
d_call: -
v_call: TRBV19
j_call: TRBJ2-7

cdr3_aa: CASSLGLGNTIYF
cdr3_length: 13
clone_size: -
d_call: -
v_call: TRBV28
j_call: TRBJ1-3

cdr3_aa: CATRDGNEKLFF
cdr3_length: 12
clone_size: -
d_call: -
v_call: TRBV10-3
j_call: TRBJ1-4

cdr3_aa: CASTWGGRVGEKLFF
cdr3_length: 15
clone_size: once
d_call: -
v_call: TRBV13
j_call: TRBJ1-4

cdr3_aa: CASSLTGQGYEQYF
cdr3_length: 14
clone_size: -
d_call: TRBD1
v_call: TRBV9
j_call: TRBJ2-7

cdr3_aa: CASSLSRQADTQYF
cdr3_length: 14
clone_size: -
d_call: -
v_call: TRBV9
j_call: TRBJ2-3

cdr3_aa: CASSLFAALTDTQYF
cdr3_length: 15
clone_size: -
d_call: -
v_call: TRBV7-2
j_call: TRBJ2-3

cdr3_aa: CACQAQSNTGELFF
cdr3_length: 14
clone_size: -
d_call: -
v_call: TRBV6-5
j_call: TRBJ2-2

cdr3_aa: CASRVSASANTEAFF
cdr3_length: 15
clone_size: -
d_call: -
v_call: TRBV7-9
j_call: TRBJ1-1

cdr3_aa: CASSPTHKITGELFF
cdr3_length: 15
clone_size: -
d_call: -
v_call: TRBV18
j_call: TRBJ2-2

cdr3_aa: CASAPQGSSGEQYF
cdr3_length: 14
clone_size: -
d_call: -
v_call: TRBV28
j_call: TRBJ2-7

cdr3_aa: CASSDGPGGYNEQFF
cdr3_length: 15
clone_size: -
d_call: TRBD2
v_call: TRBV6-4
j_call: TRBJ2-1

cdr3_aa: CASSLRGTSQDTQYF
cdr3_length: 15
clone_size: -
d_call: -
v_call: TRBV7-2
j_call: TRBJ2-3

cdr3_aa: CAWSRPVALGGNQPQHF
cdr3_length: 17
clone_size: -
d_call: -
v_call: TRBV30
j_call: TRBJ1-5

cdr3_aa: CASSSGAGAAYEQYF
cdr3_length: 15
clone_size: -
d_call: -
v_call: TRBV4-2
j_call: TRBJ2-7

cdr3_aa: CASSTVKGLAGGSSYNEQFF
cdr3_length: 20
clone_size: many
d_call: TRBD2
v_call: TRBV5-1
j_call: TRBJ2-1

cdr3_aa: CASIGPGSREQYF
cdr3_length: 13
clone_size: -
d_call: -
v_call: TRBV6-1
j_call: TRBJ2-7

cdr3_aa: CASSGRSTRGLYEQYF
cdr3_length: 16
clone_size: -
d_call: TRBD1
v_call: TRBV27
j_call: TRBJ2-7

cdr3_aa: CASSPRFTGELFF
cdr3_length: 13
clone_size: -
d_call: -
v_call: TRBV6-5
j_call: TRBJ2-2

cdr3_aa: CASSEAQHPSYEQYF
cdr3_length: 15
clone_size: -
d_call: -
v_call: TRBV6-1
j_call: TRBJ2-7

cdr3_aa: CASSRDASGTGYEQYF
cdr3_length: 16
clone_size: few
d_call: -
v_call: TRBV4-3
j_call: TRBJ2-7

cdr3_aa: CASWTGTSSGEQFF
cdr3_length: 14
clone_size: -
d_call: -
v_call: TRBV28
j_call: TRBJ2-1

cdr3_aa: CASSIVRNTEAFF
cdr3_length: 13
clone_size: -
d_call: -
v_call: TRBV19
j_call: TRBJ1-1

cdr3_aa: CASSSQAGGPYEQYF
cdr3_length: 15
clone_size: -
d_call: -
v_call: TRBV11-2
j_call: TRBJ2-7